A selection of T cell receptor beta chains follows, all from one sample in a study of shared clonotypes between healthy human individuals. The data were produced by immunoSEQ multiplex PCR, yet TCRdb's version contains in-frame clones alone and is incomplete. The table records roughly 2 million clones, about 94% of them present only once. The specimen was naive CD8+ T cells sorted from blood. The receptor source for this set is a man between 18 and 35 years old in good health. The CDR3 runs from the conserved cysteine through the conserved F or W. The D gene is left open where the match is weak.

J | V | D | CDR3 | DNA
TRBJ2-6 | TRBV5-6 | TRBD2 | CASSLAGLAAPSGANVLTF | TGTGCCAGCAGCTTGGCCGGACTAGCGGCCCCCTCTGGGGCCAACGTCCTGACTTTC
TRBJ2-1 | TRBV10-3 | - | CAISEARNPYNEQFF | TGTGCCATCAGTGAGGCTAGGAACCCCTACAATGAGCAGTTCTTC
TRBJ2-5 | TRBV27 | - | CASSLLLFKWRETQYF | TGTGCCAGCAGTTTGTTATTGTTCAAGTGGAGAGAGACCCAGTACTTC
TRBJ1-1 | TRBV11-2 | TRBD1 | CASSYTGGDTEAFF | TGTGCCAGCAGCTACACAGGGGGCGACACTGAAGCTTTCTTT
TRBJ1-5 | TRBV29-1 | - | CSVEEGGGQPQHF | TGCAGCGTTGAAGAAGGGGGGGGTCAGCCCCAGCATTTT
TRBJ1-2 | TRBV6-6 | - | CASSLDAYYGYTF | TGTGCCAGCAGTTTGGATGCCTACTATGGCTACACCTTC
TRBJ1-1 | TRBV6-5 | - | CASKLGMNTEAFF | TGTGCCAGCAAGTTGGGGATGAACACTGAAGCTTTCTTT
TRBJ2-1 | TRBV7-6 | TRBD2 | CASTITSGRSYNEQFF | TGTGCCAGCACCATTACTAGCGGCCGATCCTACAATGAGCAGTTCTTC
TRBJ2-3 | TRBV6-1 | - | CASSVGTKAHPITDTQYF | TGTGCCAGCAGTGTTGGGACAAAAGCTCACCCTATCACAGATACGCAGTATTTT
TRBJ2-5 | TRBV9 | - | CASSVGSEGETQYF | TGTGCCAGCAGCGTCGGTTCGGAGGGAGAGACCCAGTACTTC
TRBJ1-1 | TRBV7-6 | - | CASSFPNTEAFF | TGTGCCAGCAGCTTTCCTAACACTGAAGCTTTCTTT
TRBJ2-7 | TRBV5-6 | TRBD2 | CASRARGTSATYEQYF | TGTGCCAGCAGGGCACGGGGGACTAGCGCTACCTACGAGCAGTACTTC
TRBJ1-2 | TRBV2 | TRBD1 | CASSEGQSLYGYTF | TGTGCCAGCAGTGAGGGACAGTCCCTTTATGGCTACACCTTC
TRBJ2-7 | TRBV10-2 | TRBD1 | CASSTGGGSYEQYF | TGCGCCAGCAGTACAGGGGGCGGGTCCTACGAGCAGTACTTC
TRBJ2-7 | TRBV2 | TRBD2 | CASSEVGLDYEQYF | TGTGCCAGCAGTGAAGTGGGACTAGACTACGAGCAGTACTTC
TRBJ2-1 | TRBV6-1 | - | CASSEAPEGPSSYNEQFF | TGTGCCAGCAGTGAAGCTCCGGAGGGGCCGAGCTCCTACAATGAGCAGTTCTTC